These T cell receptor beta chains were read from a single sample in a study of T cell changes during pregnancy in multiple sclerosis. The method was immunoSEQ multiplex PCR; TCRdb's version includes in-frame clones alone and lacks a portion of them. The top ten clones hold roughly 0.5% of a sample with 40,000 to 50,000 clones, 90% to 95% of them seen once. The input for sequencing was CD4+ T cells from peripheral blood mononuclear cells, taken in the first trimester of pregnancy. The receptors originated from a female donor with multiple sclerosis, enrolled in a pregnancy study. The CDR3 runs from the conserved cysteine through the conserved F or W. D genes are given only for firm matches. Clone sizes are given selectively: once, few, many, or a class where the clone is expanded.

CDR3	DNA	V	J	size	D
CASSCGSYLTSRANVLTF	TGTGCCAGCAGCTGTGGGTCGTATCTGACAAGTCGGGCCAACGTCCTGACTTTC	TRBV14	TRBJ2-6	-	-
CASSLSPGVTDTQYF	TGTGCCAGCAGCTTGTCGCCGGGGGTGACAGATACGCAGTATTTT	TRBV7-3	TRBJ2-3	-	-
CASSITGGRTEAFF	TGTGCCAGCAGCATAACAGGGGGTAGGACTGAAGCTTTCTTT	TRBV7-2	TRBJ1-1	-	TRBD1
CASRRIGTGKPYEQYF	TGTGCCAGCAGACGAATCGGGACAGGGAAACCATACGAGCAGTACTTC	TRBV11-2	TRBJ2-7	-	TRBD1
CASSLRLAGKQETQYF	TGTGCCAGCAGCTTAAGACTAGCGGGGAAGCAAGAGACCCAGTACTTC	TRBV7-2	TRBJ2-5	-	TRBD2
CATQTGGGETQYF	TGTGCCACCCAGACAGGGGGCGGTGAGACCCAGTACTTC	TRBV28	TRBJ2-5	-	TRBD1
CASSLRAAGGNQPQHF	TGTGCCAGCAGCTTACGAGCGGCAGGGGGCAATCAGCCCCAGCATTTT	TRBV7-8	TRBJ1-5	-	-
CASSTTGGRSNTEAFF	TGTGCCAGCAGCACGACAGGGGGCCGTTCAAACACTGAAGCTTTCTTT	TRBV7-9	TRBJ1-1	-	TRBD1
CASSGVGKRLVTDTQYF	TGCGCCAGCAGTGGAGTAGGGAAGCGGTTAGTCACAGATACGCAGTATTTT	TRBV10-2	TRBJ2-3	-	-
CASSIKRGADTQYF	TGTGCCAGTAGTATAAAGCGGGGAGCAGATACGCAGTATTTT	TRBV19	TRBJ2-3	-	TRBD2
CASSPRTYYNEQFF	TGTGCCAGCAGCCCCCGGACATACTACAATGAGCAGTTCTTC	TRBV9	TRBJ2-1	few	-
CASSQRNRGRNQPQHF	TGCGCCAGCAGCCAGAGAAACAGGGGGCGCAATCAGCCCCAGCATTTT	TRBV10-1	TRBJ1-5	-	TRBD1
CASSPGVGEKLFF	TGTGCCAGCAGCCCGGGGGTCGGAGAAAAACTGTTTTTT	TRBV7-3	TRBJ1-4	-	-
CASSLATGATQYF	TGTGCCAGCAGCTTAGCGACAGGGGCGACCCAGTACTTC	TRBV7-2	TRBJ2-5	-	TRBD1
CASSLGQGAGETQYF	TGTGCCAGCAGCTTGGGACAGGGGGCCGGAGAGACCCAGTACTTC	TRBV5-4	TRBJ2-5	-	TRBD1
CASTSRPATNEKLFF	TGTGCCAGCACCTCCAGGCCCGCAACTAATGAAAAACTGTTTTTT	TRBV7-9	TRBJ1-4	-	-
CASSQDPPRLAGGQQYF	TGTGCCAGCAGCCAAGACCCACCACGACTAGCGGGGGGCCAGCAGTATTTT	TRBV14	TRBJ2-3	-	TRBD2
CASSLGQGVYEQYF	TGTGCCAGCTCGCTGGGACAGGGGGTGTACGAGCAGTACTTC	TRBV18	TRBJ2-7	-	TRBD1
CPRGTGGYEQYF	TGTCCGCGAGGGACAGGCGGCTACGAGCAGTACTTC	TRBV6-1	TRBJ2-7	-	TRBD1
CASTGTGGQPQHF	TGTGCCAGTACCGGGACAGGGGGCCAGCCCCAGCATTTT	TRBV2	TRBJ1-5	-	TRBD1
CASPDYTDTQYF	TGTGCCAGCCCCGACTACACAGATACGCAGTATTTT	TRBV6-1	TRBJ2-3	-	-
CASSLLRKDTEAFF	TGCGCCAGCAGCCTCCTCAGGAAGGACACTGAAGCTTTCTTT	TRBV10-2	TRBJ1-1	-	-
CASSIDRRGYTF	TGTGCCAGCAGCATAGACAGGAGAGGCTACACCTTC	TRBV13	TRBJ1-2	-	-
CACSRDRGRTEAFF	TGTGCCTGTAGCCGGGACAGGGGGCGTACTGAAGCTTTCTTT	TRBV30	TRBJ1-1	-	TRBD1
CASSFRDTNQPQHF	TGTGCCAGCAGTTTTCGGGACACCAATCAGCCCCAGCATTTT	TRBV6-1	TRBJ1-5	-	-
CASTVGHSSYEQYF	TGCGCCAGCACCGTGGGTCACAGTTCCTACGAGCAGTACTTC	TRBV5-1	TRBJ2-7	-	-
CASSRSGADNQPQHF	TGTGCCAGCAGCCGAAGCGGGGCAGACAATCAGCCCCAGCATTTT	TRBV7-9	TRBJ1-5	-	-
CAISDDSSYGYTF	TGTGCCATCAGCGACGACAGCAGTTATGGCTACACCTTC	TRBV10-3	TRBJ1-2	-	-
CASSPDRGRETQYF	TGTGCCAGCAGCCCTGACAGGGGCCGCGAGACCCAGTACTTC	TRBV5-5	TRBJ2-5	-	TRBD1
CASSLNQGVREKLFF	TGTGCCAGCAGCTTGAACCAAGGGGTGCGGGAAAAACTGTTTTTT	TRBV5-5	TRBJ1-4	-	-
CAISEVEVDNQPQHF	TGTGCCATCAGTGAGGTGGAGGTCGACAATCAGCCCCAGCATTTT	TRBV10-3	TRBJ1-5	-	-
CASSLVGGIGPQHF	TGTGCCAGCAGCTTGGTTGGGGGGATCGGGCCCCAGCATTTT	TRBV5-6	TRBJ1-5	-	-
CASSQDAGRGSPLHF	TGCGCCAGCAGCCAAGATGCGGGGCGCGGATCACCCCTCCACTTT	TRBV4-1	TRBJ1-6	-	-
CASSSEPQGARTEAFF	TGTGCCAGCAGCTCCGAACCCCAGGGGGCGAGAACTGAAGCTTTCTTT	TRBV6-6	TRBJ1-1	-	TRBD1
CASSLPGAGQVIYEQYF	TGCGCCAGCAGCCTTCCCGGTGCGGGACAGGTTATCTACGAGCAGTACTTC	TRBV5-1	TRBJ2-7	-	TRBD1